The T cell receptor beta chain described here comes from a study of a mutant IDH1 vaccine in newly diagnosed glioma. Sequencing used immunoSEQ multiplex PCR; TCRdb keeps in-frame clones, though not all of them. The data hold about 54,000 clones, with roughly 80% observed a single time. The CDR3 covers 15 residues. The V and J ends lost 2 bases and 0 bases respectively, with 11 bases between them. CDR1 and CDR2 from the germline V gene are SGHRS and YFSETQ. Time point: baseline, week 1 (first vaccination visit). Regarding treatment: pre-vaccination baseline after standard-of-care therapy. The TCR comes from a man younger than 35 with glioma. J is TRBJ1-1 and V is TRBV5-1, with D maybe TRBD1 (6 bases). The sequencing here drew on PBMCs, taken from a glioma patient treated with radiotherapy, temozolomide or both. As DNA, the CDR3 is TGCGCCAGCAGCTTAACGGACAGTCTGAACACTGAAGCTTTCTTT. The encoded protein is CASSLTDSLNTEAFF.